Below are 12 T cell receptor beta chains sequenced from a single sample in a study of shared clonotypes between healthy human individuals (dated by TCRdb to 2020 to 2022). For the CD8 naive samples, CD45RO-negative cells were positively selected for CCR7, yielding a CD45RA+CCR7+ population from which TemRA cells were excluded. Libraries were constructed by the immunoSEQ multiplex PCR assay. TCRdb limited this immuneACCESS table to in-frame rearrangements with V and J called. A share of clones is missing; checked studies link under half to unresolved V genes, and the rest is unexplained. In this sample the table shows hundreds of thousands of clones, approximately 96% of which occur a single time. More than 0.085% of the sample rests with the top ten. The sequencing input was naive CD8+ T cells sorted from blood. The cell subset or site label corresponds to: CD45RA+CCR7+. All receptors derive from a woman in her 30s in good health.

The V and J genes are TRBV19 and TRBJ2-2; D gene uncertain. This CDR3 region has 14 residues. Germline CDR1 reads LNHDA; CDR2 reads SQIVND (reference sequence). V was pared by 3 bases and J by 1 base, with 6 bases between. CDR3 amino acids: CASSIIQNTGELFF. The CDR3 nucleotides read TGTGCCAGTAGTATTATCCAGAACACCGGGGAGCTGTTTTTT.

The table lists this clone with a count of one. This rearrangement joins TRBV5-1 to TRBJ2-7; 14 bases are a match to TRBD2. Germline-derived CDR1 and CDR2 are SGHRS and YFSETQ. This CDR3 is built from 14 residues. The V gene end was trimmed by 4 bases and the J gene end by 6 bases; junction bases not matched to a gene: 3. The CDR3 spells CASSIGTSGSEQYF. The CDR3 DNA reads TGCGCCAGCAGCATCGGGACTAGCGGGAGCGAGCAGTACTTC.

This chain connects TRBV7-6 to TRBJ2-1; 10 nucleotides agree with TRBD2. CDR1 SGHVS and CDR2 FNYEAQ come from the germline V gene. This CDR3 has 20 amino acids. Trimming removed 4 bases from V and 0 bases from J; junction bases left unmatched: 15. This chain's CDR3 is CASSSGGETSGPSSYNEQFF. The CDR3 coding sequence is TGTGCCAGCAGCTCGGGGGGGGAGACTAGCGGGCCCAGCTCCTACAATGAGCAGTTCTTC.

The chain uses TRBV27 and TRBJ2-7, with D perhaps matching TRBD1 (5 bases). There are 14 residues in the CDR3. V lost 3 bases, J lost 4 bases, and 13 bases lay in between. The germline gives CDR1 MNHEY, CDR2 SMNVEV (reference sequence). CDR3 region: CASSFGVGQYEQYF. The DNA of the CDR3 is TGTGCCAGCAGTTTCGGAGTGGGGCAATACGAGCAGTACTTC.

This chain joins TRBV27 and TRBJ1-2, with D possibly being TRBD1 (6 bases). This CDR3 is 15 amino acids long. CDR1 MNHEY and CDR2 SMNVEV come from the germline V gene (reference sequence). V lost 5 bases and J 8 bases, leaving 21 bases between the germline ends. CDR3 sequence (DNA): TGTGCCAGCAGTCCGGAACAGGGAGGTTATGGCGGCTACACCTTC. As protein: CASSPEQGGYGGYTF.

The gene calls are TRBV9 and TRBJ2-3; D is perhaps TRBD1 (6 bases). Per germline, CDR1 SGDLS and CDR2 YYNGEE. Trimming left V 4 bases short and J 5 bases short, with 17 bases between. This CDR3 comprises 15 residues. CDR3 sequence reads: CASSWPGLRGDTQYF. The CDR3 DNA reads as TGTGCCAGCAGCTGGCCCGGGCTCAGGGGAGATACGCAGTATTTT.

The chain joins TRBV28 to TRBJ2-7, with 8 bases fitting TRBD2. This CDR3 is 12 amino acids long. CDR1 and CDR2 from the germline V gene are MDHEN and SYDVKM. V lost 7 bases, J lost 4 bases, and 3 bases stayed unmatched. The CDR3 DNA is TGTGCCAGCAATCCTAGCGGGTACGAGCAGTACTTC. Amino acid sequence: CASNPSGYEQYF.

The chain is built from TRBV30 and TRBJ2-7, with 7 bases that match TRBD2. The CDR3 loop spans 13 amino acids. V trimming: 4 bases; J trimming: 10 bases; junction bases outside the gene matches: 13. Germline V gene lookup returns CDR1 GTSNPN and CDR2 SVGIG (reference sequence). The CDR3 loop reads CAWKAASGADQYF. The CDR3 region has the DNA TGTGCCTGGAAGGCTGCTAGCGGAGCGGATCAGTACTTC.

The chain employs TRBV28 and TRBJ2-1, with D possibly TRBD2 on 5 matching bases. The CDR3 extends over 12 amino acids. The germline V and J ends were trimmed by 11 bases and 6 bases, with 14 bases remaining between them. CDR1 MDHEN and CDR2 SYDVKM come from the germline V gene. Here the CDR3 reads CAGKGTSNEQFF. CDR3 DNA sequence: TGTGCCGGAAAGGGTACTAGCAATGAGCAGTTCTTC.

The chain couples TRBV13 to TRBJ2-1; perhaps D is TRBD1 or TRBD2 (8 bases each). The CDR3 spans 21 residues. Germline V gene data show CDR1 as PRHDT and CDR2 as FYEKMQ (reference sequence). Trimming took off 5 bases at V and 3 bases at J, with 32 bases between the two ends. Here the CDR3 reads CASSARRGRGLAGNLYNEQFF. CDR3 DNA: TGTGCCAGCAGCGCAAGAAGGGGCAGGGGGCTAGCGGGTAATCTCTACAATGAGCAGTTCTTC.

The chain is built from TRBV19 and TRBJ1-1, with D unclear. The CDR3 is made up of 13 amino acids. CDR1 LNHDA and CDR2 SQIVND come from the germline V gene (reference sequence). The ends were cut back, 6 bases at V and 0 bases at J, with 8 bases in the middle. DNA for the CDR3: TGTGCCAGTAGGGAATTTATGAACACTGAAGCTTTCTTT. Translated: CASREFMNTEAFF.

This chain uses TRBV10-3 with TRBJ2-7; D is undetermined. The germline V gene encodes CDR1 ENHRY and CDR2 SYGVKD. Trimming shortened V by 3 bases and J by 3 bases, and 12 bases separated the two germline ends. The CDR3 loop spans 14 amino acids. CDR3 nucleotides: TGTGCCATCAGTGATGGGGATCTCTACTACGAGCAGTACTTC. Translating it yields CAISDGDLYYEQYF.